This entry lists 11 T cell receptor beta chains sequenced from one sample in a study of cytotoxic CD8 clonotypes in ibrutinib-treated CLL (dated by TCRdb to 2020 to 2022). The library was built by means of the immunoSEQ multiplex PCR assay. The table was pulled from immuneACCESS by TCRdb, which kept in-frame rearrangements only. Such tables lose some clones; where checked, under half of the loss comes from unresolved V genes, and the rest has no known cause. In all, the sample holds 20,000 to 30,000 clones, and about 78% of those were seen once. Roughly 9.5% of the sample comes from the top ten. This material consisted of PBMCs, taken before ibrutinib treatment. The receptors stem from a human donor with chronic lymphocytic leukemia.

The genes are TRBV11-1 and TRBJ2-1, with 9 bases fitting TRBD2. The CDR3 length is 14 residues. Germline-derived CDR1 and CDR2 are SGHAT and FQDESV (reference sequence). The V and J ends lost 7 bases and 6 bases, in that order; junction bases with no gene match: 7. This CDR3 reads CASTRAGGGNEQFF. The CDR3 coding sequence is TGTGCCAGCACCCGAGCGGGAGGAGGCAATGAGCAGTTCTTC.

This clone has only one observation. The chain employs TRBV5-1 and TRBJ2-5, with no clear D. Germline lookup yields CDR1 SGHRS and CDR2 YFSETQ. The CDR3 runs 13 residues. Trimming removed 4 bases from V and 2 bases from J, with 9 bases in between. In DNA, the CDR3 is TGCGCCAGCAGCCCCGATCAGCAAGAGACCCAGTACTTC. This sequence encodes CASSPDQQETQYF.

V usage is TRBV5-1 and J usage is TRBJ2-1; 10 nucleotides match TRBD2. J gave up 7 bases and V 0 bases, and 7 bases lay outside the gene matches. Germline V gives CDR1 SGHRS, CDR2 YFSETQ. The CDR3 has 16 residues. The CDR3 DNA follows: TGCGCCAGCAGCTTGGAGAGCGGGAGGGCCGCAAATGAGCAGTTCTTC. Its translation: CASSLESGRAANEQFF.

This chain links TRBV29-1 with TRBJ2-7, with TRBD2 matching over 13 bases. CDR3 length equals 17 residues. Trimming cost V 6 bases and J 4 bases; bases outside gene matches: 15. Per germline, CDR1 SQVTM and CDR2 ANQGSEA. The CDR3: CSVAGTSGTPQGYEQYF. Here the CDR3 DNA reads TGCAGCGTCGCCGGGACTAGCGGGACTCCGCAGGGTTACGAGCAGTACTTC.

This clone was picked up one time. This rearrangement joins TRBV5-1 to TRBJ1-5; no clear D. Germline V gene lookup returns CDR1 SGHRS and CDR2 YFSETQ. The CDR3 consists of 15 residues. V dropped 3 bases and J dropped 3 bases, with 13 bases sitting between them. The CDR3 DNA is TGCGCCAGCAGCTGGATCACGGGCCCCAATCAGCCCCAGCATTTT. Protein: CASSWITGPNQPQHF.

The rearrangement joins TRBV6-1 to TRBJ2-7; D possibly corresponds to TRBD2 (6 bases). Between the trimmed V and J ends, which lost 1 base and 2 bases, there was a span of 12 bases. This CDR3 is 15 amino acids long. CDR1 is MNHNS and CDR2 is SASEGT in the germline V gene. This CDR3 is CASSEGAPGAYEQYF. CDR3 DNA: TGTGCCAGCAGTGAAGGGGCCCCGGGGGCCTACGAGCAGTACTTC.

This clone was counted between two and nine times. This chain connects TRBV19 to TRBJ2-5, with D possibly TRBD1 on 6 matching bases. The CDR3 length is 14 residues. Germline V gene data show CDR1 as LNHDA and CDR2 as SQIVND (reference sequence). V dropped 9 bases and J dropped 5 bases, with 19 bases sitting between them. For the CDR3, the DNA is TGTGCCAGCGTCCTTAAACAGGGACGGGAGACCCAGTACTTC. This translates into CASVLKQGRETQYF.

The table lists this clone with a count of one. The V and J genes are TRBV4-2 and TRBJ1-1; 7 bases align to TRBD1. The V gene's germline CDR1 is LGHNA and CDR2 YNFKEQ. Trimming at V came to 0 bases and at J to 0 bases, leaving 4 bases not matched to a gene. The CDR3 runs 16 residues. CDR3 coding DNA: TGTGCCAGCAGCCAAGATTCCAGGGGGATGAACACTGAAGCTTTCTTT. Its protein product is CASSQDSRGMNTEAFF.

The V gene is TRBV5-4, the J gene TRBJ2-5; 10 positions match TRBD2. In germline, CDR1 is SGHNT, CDR2 YYREEE (reference sequence). J gave up 0 bases and V 4 bases, and 9 bases lay outside the gene matches. This CDR3 is 17 amino acids long. CDR3 sequence (DNA): TGTGCCAGCAGCGCGGGACTAGCGAGGACCTACCAAGAGACCCAGTACTTC. Translating it yields CASSAGLARTYQETQYF.

The rearrangement uses TRBV10-1 and TRBJ2-5; 9 nucleotides align to TRBD2. CDR1 and CDR2 from the germline V gene are WNHNN and SYGVQD (reference sequence). The CDR3 length is 14 residues. The trim removed 3 bases at V and 4 bases at J, leaving 3 bases unmatched. CDR3 amino acids: CASSEAGGPETQYF. The CDR3 bases are TGCGCCAGCAGTGAAGCGGGAGGTCCAGAGACCCAGTACTTC.

V usage is TRBV5-1 and J usage is TRBJ1-1; no definite D call. Per germline, CDR1 SGHRS and CDR2 YFSETQ. Trimming cost V 1 base and J 2 bases, with 9 bases left between them. The CDR3 runs 14 residues. The CDR3 loop is CASSLSGSNTEAFF. Written as DNA, the CDR3 is TGCGCCAGCAGCTTGTCCGGCAGCAACACTGAAGCTTTCTTT.